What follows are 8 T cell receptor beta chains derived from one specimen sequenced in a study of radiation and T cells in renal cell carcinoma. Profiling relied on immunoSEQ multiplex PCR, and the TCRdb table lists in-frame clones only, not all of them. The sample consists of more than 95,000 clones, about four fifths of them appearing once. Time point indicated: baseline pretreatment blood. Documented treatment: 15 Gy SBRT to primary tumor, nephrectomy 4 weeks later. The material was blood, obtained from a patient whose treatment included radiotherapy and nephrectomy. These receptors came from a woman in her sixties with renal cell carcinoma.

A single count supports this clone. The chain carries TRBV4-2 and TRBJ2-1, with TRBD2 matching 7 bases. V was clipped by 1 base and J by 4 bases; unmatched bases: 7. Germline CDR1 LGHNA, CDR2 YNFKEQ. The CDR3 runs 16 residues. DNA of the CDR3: TGTGCCAGCAGCCAAGGTTTAACTAGCGCGTACAATGAGCAGTTCTTC. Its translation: CASSQGLTSAYNEQFF.

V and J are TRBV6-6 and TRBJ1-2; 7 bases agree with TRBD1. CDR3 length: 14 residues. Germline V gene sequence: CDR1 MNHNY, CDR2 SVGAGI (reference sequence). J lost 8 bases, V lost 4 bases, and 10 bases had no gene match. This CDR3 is CASSSGTAHGGYTF. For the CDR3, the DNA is TGTGCCAGCAGTTCCGGGACAGCCCACGGGGGCTACACCTTC.

The CDR3 is CASRDRDYGYTF. The DNA for the CDR3 is TGTGCCAGCCGGGACAGGGACTATGGCTACACCTTC. The rearrangement joins TRBV28 to TRBJ1-2; TRBD1 aligns across 9 bases. From germline, CDR1 is MDHEN and CDR2 SYDVKM. The J segment lost 3 bases and the V segment lost 8 bases, leaving 1 base of the junction unmatched. The CDR3 sequence is 12 residues long.

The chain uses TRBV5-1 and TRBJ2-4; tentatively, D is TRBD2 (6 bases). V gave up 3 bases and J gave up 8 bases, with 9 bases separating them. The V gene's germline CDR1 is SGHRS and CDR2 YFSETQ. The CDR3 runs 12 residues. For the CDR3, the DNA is TGCGCCAGCAGCTGGGGGGAGGACATTCAGTACTTC. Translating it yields CASSWGEDIQYF.

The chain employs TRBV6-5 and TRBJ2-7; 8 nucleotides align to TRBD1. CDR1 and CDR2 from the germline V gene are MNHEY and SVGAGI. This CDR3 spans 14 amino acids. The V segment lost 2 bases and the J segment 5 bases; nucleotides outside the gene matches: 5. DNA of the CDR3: TGTGCCAGCAGTTACAGGACAGGGCCCCACGAGCAGTACTTC. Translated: CASSYRTGPHEQYF.

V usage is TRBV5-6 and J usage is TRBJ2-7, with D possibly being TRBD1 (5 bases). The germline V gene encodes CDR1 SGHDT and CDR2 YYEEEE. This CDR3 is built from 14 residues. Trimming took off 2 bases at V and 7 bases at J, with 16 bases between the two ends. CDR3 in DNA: TGTGCCAGCAGCTTACTACAGGACCTAAGGGAGCAGTACTTC. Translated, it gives CASSLLQDLREQYF.

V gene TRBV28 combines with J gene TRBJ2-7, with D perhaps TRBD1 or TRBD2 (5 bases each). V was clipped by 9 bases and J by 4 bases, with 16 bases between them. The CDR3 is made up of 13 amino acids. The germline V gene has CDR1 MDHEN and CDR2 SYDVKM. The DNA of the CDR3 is TGTGCCAGTGGGTTCGGGACGTTTTACGAGCAGTACTTC. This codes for CASGFGTFYEQYF.

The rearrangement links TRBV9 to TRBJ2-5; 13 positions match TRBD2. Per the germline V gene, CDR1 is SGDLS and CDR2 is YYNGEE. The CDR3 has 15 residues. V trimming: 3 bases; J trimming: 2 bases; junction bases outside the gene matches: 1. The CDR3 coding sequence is TGTGCCAGCAGCGGGGGACTAGCGGGACAAGAGACCCAGTACTTC. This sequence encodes CASSGGLAGQETQYF. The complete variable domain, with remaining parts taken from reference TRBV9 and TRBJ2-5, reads DSGVTQTPKHLITATGQRVTLRCSPRSGDLSVYWYQQSLDQGLQFLIQYYNGEERAKGNILERFSAQQFPDLHSELNLSSLELGDSALYFCASSGGLAGQETQYFGPGTRLLVL.